This passage covers 26 T cell receptor beta chains from one sample sequenced in a study of blood T cells in healthy people across ages. Through a sample-barcoded 5' primer and a J-beta primer mix, a second PCR was run for about 6 to 11 cycles. TCRdb reanalysed the 5' RACE reads using MiXCR and keeps one entry per CDR3 protein. In the table there are about 680,000 distinct CDR3 sequences, roughly 50% of which are singletons. The material sequenced was blood. These receptors were taken from a woman aged 60 to 75 in good health.

The rearrangement uses TRBV5-1 and TRBJ2-5; perhaps TRBD2 as D (5 bases). The germline V gene has CDR1 SGHRS and CDR2 YFSETQ. V was cut by 1 base and J by 2 bases, with 15 bases left in between. The CDR3 is 16 residues long. CDR3 residues: CASSLYPADLQETQYF. The CDR3 DNA sequence: TGCGCCAGCAGCTTGTATCCAGCGGACTTACAAGAGACCCAGTACTTC.

This chain links TRBV5-1 with TRBJ1-6; maybe TRBD1 (5 bases). The CDR3 is 15 residues long. Trimming stripped 4 bases from V and 5 bases from J, with 13 bases between. The germline CDR1 and CDR2 sequences are SGHRS and YFSETQ. DNA of the CDR3: TGCGCCAGCAGCCCCCAGGGCCGCGATAATTCACCCCTCCACTTT. Residues: CASSPQGRDNSPLHF.

The chain couples TRBV3-1 to TRBJ2-7, with D perhaps matching TRBD1 (6 bases). With 4 bases removed from V and 4 bases from J, the gap between germline ends came to 20 bases. This CDR3 comprises 16 residues. CDR1 and CDR2 (germline): LGHDT, YNNKEL (reference sequence). CDR3 nucleotide sequence: TGTGCCAGCAGCCCATATGGATGGGGGCAGCCTTACGAGCAGTACTTC. The encoded protein is CASSPYGWGQPYEQYF.

The rearrangement uses TRBV2 and TRBJ1-5; a possible D gene is TRBD1 (6 bases). Germline assignment: CDR1 SNHLY and CDR2 FYNNEI. The CDR3 sequence is 14 residues long. Trimming took 8 bases from V and 4 from J, leaving 15 bases between them. The CDR3 coding sequence is TGTGCCAGCGGCCCGGGACATAAGAATCAGCCCCAGCATTTT. Translation gives CASGPGHKNQPQHF.

This clonotype was seen ten or more times. V and J are TRBV29-1 and TRBJ2-7; 12 bases are shared with TRBD2. The CDR3 length is 15 residues. After removal of 7 bases from V and 4 bases from J, the junction contained 11 bases not matched to a gene. Germline CDR1 is SQVTM and CDR2 is ANQGSEA. The CDR3 sequence is CSARKPGLAGYEQYF. In DNA form, the CDR3 reads TGCAGCGCTAGAAAACCCGGACTAGCGGGGTACGAGCAGTACTTC.

The chain has TRBV9 and TRBJ1-4; D is undetermined. V was pared by 0 bases and J by 2 bases, with 17 bases between. The CDR3 length is 18 residues. Germline CDR1 and CDR2: SGDLS and YYNGEE. The DNA of the CDR3 is TGTGCCAGCAGCGTAGCCCAGGCCCATGTTTGGACTAATGAAAAACTGTTTTTT. This gives the protein CASSVAQAHVWTNEKLFF.

This clonotype was found a few times. This sequence joins TRBV7-2 and TRBJ2-1, with D perhaps TRBD1 (6 bases). The germline V and J ends were trimmed by 3 bases and 6 bases, with 12 bases remaining between them. From germline, CDR1 is SGHTA and CDR2 FQGNSA. The CDR3 extends over 14 amino acids. The CDR3 nucleotides read TGTGCCAGCAGCTTGCGTATAGGGGGCAATGAGCAGTTCTTC. Residues: CASSLRIGGNEQFF.

With respect to this clonotype: A read error may produce the germline difference seen at one junction end. This sequence joins TRBV6-2 or TRBV6-3 and TRBJ2-2; no clear D gene. The CDR3 extends over 13 amino acids. The V gene's germline CDR1 is MNHEY and CDR2 SVGEGT. CDR3: CASRSHNTGELFF. DNA for the CDR3: TGTGCCAGCAGGTCGCATAACACGGGGGAGCTGTTTTTT.

The V gene is TRBV6-1, the J gene TRBJ1-1; the match to TRBD1 covers 9 bases. V was pared by 6 bases and J by 2 bases, with 19 bases of the junction left unmatched. This CDR3 region has 19 residues. The germline V gene encodes CDR1 MNHNS and CDR2 SASEGT. The CDR3 is CASRVTGGIYDWLNTEAFF. The DNA for the CDR3 is TGTGCCAGCAGAGTGACAGGGGGGATTTACGATTGGCTTAACACTGAAGCTTTCTTT.

The chain joins TRBV2 to TRBJ2-1; 11 nucleotides match TRBD2. Trimming at V came to 2 bases and at J to 11 bases, leaving 8 bases not matched to a gene. The CDR3 covers 15 residues. Germline assignment: CDR1 SNHLY and CDR2 FYNNEI. Here the CDR3 reads CASSETLAGAGKQFF. The CDR3 DNA sequence: TGTGCCAGCAGTGAAACACTAGCGGGGGCGGGGAAGCAGTTCTTC.

This clonotype was counted a few times. The V call is TRBV7-2, the J call TRBJ2-3; 7 nucleotides line up with TRBD1. From germline, CDR1 is SGHTA and CDR2 FQGNSA. V gave up 5 bases and J gave up 3 bases; unmatched junction bases: 5. CDR3 length equals 14 residues. Written as DNA, the CDR3 is TGTGCCAGCAGCCCCCCACAGGGGACAGATACGCAGTATTTT. It is translated as CASSPPQGTDTQYF. Supplemented by reference TRBV7-2 and TRBJ2-3, the full variable domain reads GAGVSQSPSNKVTEKGKDVELRCDPISGHTALYWYRQSLGQGLEFLIYFQGNSAPDKSGLPSDRFSAERTGGSVSTLTIQRTQQEDSAVYLCASSPPQGTDTQYFGPGTRLTVL.

The V and J genes are TRBV7-2 and TRBJ2-3; D is perhaps TRBD1 or TRBD2 (6 bases each). V was clipped by 5 bases and J by 10 bases, with 13 bases between them. Germline-derived CDR1 and CDR2 are SGHTA and FQGNSA. CDR3 length equals 12 residues. CDR3 loop: CASSIQGLAQYF. In DNA form, the CDR3 reads TGTGCCAGCAGCATACAGGGACTCGCGCAGTATTTT.

This clonotype was picked up a small number of times. V gene TRBV29-1 combines with J gene TRBJ2-4, with D perhaps assigned TRBD1 or TRBD2 (6 bases each). Germline V gives CDR1 SQVTM, CDR2 ANQGSEA. Trimming stripped 4 bases from V and 6 bases from J, with 10 bases between. The length of the CDR3 is 12 residues. Here the CDR3 DNA reads TGCAGCGTTGGGGGGGCTGCAAACATTCAGTACTTC. Protein: CSVGGAANIQYF.

This clonotype was counted a few times. The genes are TRBV5-6 and TRBJ2-7; TRBD1 aligns across 8 bases. Trimming removed 0 bases from V and 6 bases from J; junction bases left unmatched: 8. The germline CDR1 and CDR2 sequences are SGHDT and YYEEEE. This CDR3 spans 15 amino acids. The CDR3 sequence: CASSLGLMGQVEQYF. Written as DNA, the CDR3 is TGTGCCAGCAGCTTGGGACTAATGGGACAGGTCGAGCAGTACTTC.

V usage is TRBV4-3 and J usage is TRBJ2-5; no clear D. Germline V lookup: CDR1 LGHNA, CDR2 YSLEER. CDR3 length equals 14 residues. Trimming removed 1 base at V and 1 base at J, with 7 bases between. CDR3 sequence reads: CASSQGGPQETQYF. CDR3 nucleotide sequence: TGCGCCAGCAGCCAAGGTGGCCCCCAAGAGACCCAGTACTTC.

The chain recombines TRBV7-9 with TRBJ2-4, with 10 positions matching TRBD2. The DNA end favors TRBJ2-7, so the J call may be wrong. Per germline, CDR1 SEHNR and CDR2 FQNEAQ (reference sequence). The CDR3 contains 19 residues. CDR3 sequence reads: CASSSGGGLAGVEHYEQYF. CDR3 bases: TGTGCCAGCAGCTCAGGGGGGGGGCTAGCGGGAGTGGAGCACTACGAGCAGTACTTC.

J is TRBJ1-4 and V is TRBV28, with 7 positions matching TRBD1. V gave up 6 bases and J gave up 4 bases; unmatched junction bases: 8. This CDR3 has 15 amino acids. CDR1 and CDR2 from the germline V gene are MDHEN and SYDVKM. The CDR3 is CASRSQGNYNEKLFF. CDR3 DNA sequence: TGTGCCAGCAGGTCACAGGGGAACTATAATGAAAAACTGTTTTTT.

The V gene is TRBV28, the J gene TRBJ2-7; D is perhaps TRBD1 or TRBD2 (5 bases each). This CDR3 has 16 residues. Trimming left V 4 bases short and J 2 bases short, with 18 bases between. Germline V gene data show CDR1 as MDHEN and CDR2 as SYDVKM. In nucleotides, the CDR3 is TGTGCCAGCAGTTCCCGGGGCTACCCAAGGCCCTACGAGCAGTACTTC. This translates into CASSSRGYPRPYEQYF.

This chain links TRBV28 with TRBJ2-4; 13 bases fit TRBD2. The J call may be wrong; the DNA end is better matched by TRBJ2-7. The germline CDR1 and CDR2 sequences are MDHEN and SYDVKM. This CDR3 has 16 amino acids. Here the CDR3 reads CASSASGLAGSYEQYF. CDR3 bases: TGTGCCAGCAGTGCTTCGGGACTAGCGGGGTCCTACGAGCAGTACTTC.

This clonotype turned up a few times. The chain uses TRBV2 and TRBJ2-1; 10 nucleotides agree with TRBD2. CDR3 length: 12 residues. CDR1 and CDR2 from the germline V gene are SNHLY and FYNNEI. V lost 9 bases, J lost 7 bases, and 3 bases stayed unmatched. The CDR3 loop reads CARTSGINEQFF. CDR3 DNA sequence: TGTGCCAGAACTAGCGGGATAAATGAGCAGTTCTTC.

This clonotype was recorded a few times. The chain recombines TRBV6-2 or TRBV6-3 with TRBJ2-5, with 7 bases matching TRBD2. CDR1 and CDR2 from the germline V gene are MNHEY and SVGEGT. Trimming at V came to 3 bases and at J to 4 bases, leaving 8 bases not matched to a gene. The CDR3 is made up of 15 amino acids. This CDR3 reads CASSYFAGVSETQYF. The CDR3 nucleotides are TGTGCCAGCAGTTATTTTGCGGGAGTTTCAGAGACCCAGTACTTC.

V and J are TRBV12-3 or TRBV12-4 and TRBJ1-5, with TRBD1 identical over 9 bases. J lost 2 bases, V lost 4 bases, and 0 bases had no gene match. This CDR3 is built from 14 residues. This CDR3 is CASSWTGGNQPQHF. In DNA, the CDR3 is TGTGCCAGCAGTTGGACAGGGGGCAATCAGCCCCAGCATTTT.

This sequence joins TRBV30 and TRBJ1-2; D perhaps matches TRBD1 (6 bases). CDR1 is GTSNPN, CDR2 SVGIG, per germline (reference sequence). This CDR3 region has 12 residues. V dropped 8 bases and J dropped 8 bases, with 18 bases sitting between them. DNA for the CDR3: TGTGCCAGCCCCTCGGGGGCTTTCGGCTACACCTTC. Protein product: CASPSGAFGYTF.

This sequence joins TRBV20-1 and TRBJ2-1; D ambiguous. The germline V and J ends were trimmed by 6 bases and 3 bases, with 6 bases remaining between them. The germline CDR1 and CDR2 sequences are DFQATT and SNEGSKA (reference sequence). The CDR3 covers 11 residues. CDR3 coding DNA: TGCAGTGCGGCGGACTACAATGAGCAGTTCTTC. Translating gives CSAADYNEQFF.

The genes are TRBV5-1 and TRBJ2-5; 10 bases map to TRBD1. CDR1 and CDR2 (germline): SGHRS, YFSETQ. The CDR3 sequence is 15 residues long. After removal of 4 bases from V and 5 bases from J, the junction contained 8 bases not matched to a gene. The CDR3 DNA follows: TGCGCCAGCAGCAGAATGACAGGGGGCAGTGAGACCCAGTACTTC. As protein: CASSRMTGGSETQYF.

The rearrangement uses TRBV20-1 and TRBJ1-6; no clear D gene. V was cut by 2 bases and J by 6 bases, with 11 bases left in between. There are 14 residues in the CDR3. Germline loops: CDR1 DFQATT, CDR2 SNEGSKA (reference sequence). CDR3 amino acids: CSARIDMINSPLHF. In DNA, the CDR3 is TGCAGTGCTAGAATAGACATGATTAATTCACCCCTCCACTTT.